Each of the 30 T cell receptor beta chains below was sequenced from the same sample in a study of cytomegalovirus exposure and HLA in healthy donors. Primers: 60 Vbeta forward and 13 Jbeta reverse. Assay used: immunoSEQ multiplex PCR; TCRdb lists only in-frame clones, some missing. The table includes under 200,000 clones, around 77% detected once. Source material: PBMCs. The origin of the receptors is a man in his sixties in good health and CMV-seronegative.

The V gene is TRBV5-5, the J gene TRBJ2-3; D is unclear. The germline V gene encodes CDR1 SGHKS and CDR2 YYEKEE (reference sequence). The CDR3 spans 15 residues. V lost 4 bases to trimming and J lost 0 bases, with 12 bases between them. CDR3 sequence (DNA): TGTGCCAGCAGCCATGCGGAAACTAGCACAGATACGCAGTATTTT. Encoded protein: CASSHAETSTDTQYF.

As DNA, the CDR3 is TGTGCCAGCAGCGAGTCCGGGACAGCTCACCTCAAGAACACTGAAGCTTTCTTT. Its protein is CASSESGTAHLKNTEAFF. The chain uses TRBV11-3 and TRBJ1-1; TRBD1 agrees at 7 bases. This CDR3 comprises 18 residues. V lost 5 bases to trimming and J lost 1 base; unmatched junction nucleotides: 16. From germline, CDR1 is SGHNT and CDR2 YENEEA.

The chain recombines TRBV5-1 with TRBJ2-1; 10 nucleotides line up with TRBD2. Trimming at V came to 4 bases and at J to 5 bases, leaving 3 bases not matched to a gene. In germline, CDR1 is SGHRS, CDR2 YFSETQ. This CDR3 region has 14 residues. CDR3 nucleotide sequence: TGCGCCAGCAGCCCACTAGCGGGGAACAATGAGCAGTTCTTC. This codes for CASSPLAGNNEQFF.

This clone was seen more than once but under ten times. J is TRBJ2-4 and V is TRBV19; 14 bases map to TRBD2. Germline CDR1 is LNHDA and CDR2 is SQIVND (reference sequence). V was pared by 5 bases and J by 2 bases, with 17 bases of the junction left unmatched. The CDR3 consists of 21 residues. CDR3 sequence reads: CASSPRGGLAGARETKNIQYF. The CDR3 DNA follows: TGTGCCAGTAGTCCCCGCGGGGGACTAGCGGGAGCGCGAGAAACCAAAAACATTCAGTACTTC.

In its sample, this clone was seen once. The V gene is TRBV28, the J gene TRBJ1-5; 8 nucleotides line up with TRBD1. The germline V gene encodes CDR1 MDHEN and CDR2 SYDVKM. V lost 5 bases and J lost 5; bases outside the gene matches: 2. This CDR3 comprises 13 residues. CDR3 in amino acids: CASSLDRDQPQHF. As DNA, the CDR3 is TGTGCCAGCAGTCTGGACAGGGATCAGCCCCAGCATTTT.

CDR3 region: CSVAYGLINNEQFF. The CDR3, as DNA: TGCAGCGTTGCGTACGGACTCATTAACAATGAGCAGTTCTTC. This chain connects TRBV29-1 to TRBJ2-1; a possible D gene is TRBD2 (5 bases). V was trimmed by 4 bases and J by 5 bases, leaving 15 bases between them. The germline V gene encodes CDR1 SQVTM and CDR2 ANQGSEA. The CDR3 is 14 residues long.

V and J are TRBV2 and TRBJ2-2; D might be TRBD1 (5 bases). The V end lost 0 bases, the J end lost 6 bases, and 14 bases lay between the germline ends. The CDR3 is 16 residues long. CDR1 and CDR2 from the germline V gene are SNHLY and FYNNEI. CDR3 amino acids: CASSEAKDTLAGELFF. The CDR3 DNA is TGTGCCAGCAGTGAAGCGAAGGACACCCTCGCCGGGGAGCTGTTTTTT.

The chain couples TRBV5-4 to TRBJ2-3, with D possibly TRBD2 on 5 matching bases. Germline-derived CDR1 and CDR2 are SGHNT and YYREEE (reference sequence). The CDR3 covers 16 residues. V lost 1 base, J lost 0 bases, and 12 bases lay in between. The CDR3 loop reads CASSLFPGTSTDTQYF. Written as DNA, the CDR3 is TGTGCCAGCAGCTTGTTTCCGGGAACTAGCACAGATACGCAGTATTTT. Looking up the rest from reference TRBV5-4 and TRBJ2-3 gives the full variable domain: ETGVTQSPTHLIKTRGQQVTLRCSSQSGHNTVSWYQQALGQGPQFIFQYYREEENGRGNFPPRFSGLQFPNYSSELNVNALELDDSALYLCASSLFPGTSTDTQYFGPGTRLTVL.

CDR3 DNA: TGTGCCAGCAGCTTAGAAAGACTCTCCTTGCAGTTCTTC. Residues: CASSLERLSLQFF. The J gene is TRBJ2-1, the V gene TRBV11-2, with D unclear. The CDR3 spans 13 residues. Looked up from germline, CDR1 is SGHAT and CDR2 is FQNNGV. Trimming shortened V by 0 bases and J by 12 bases, and 12 bases separated the two germline ends.

This clone was observed once. CDR3 protein: CASSLGGYNEQFF. Written as DNA, the CDR3 is TGCGCCAGCAGCTTGGGAGGGTACAATGAGCAGTTCTTC. The chain combines TRBV5-1 with TRBJ2-1; TRBD2 might be the D (5 bases). With 0 bases removed from V and 4 bases from J, the gap between germline ends came to 5 bases. Per germline, CDR1 SGHRS and CDR2 YFSETQ. The CDR3 is 13 amino acids.

Remarks on this clone: At the DNA level, this CDR3 is encoded by other sequences in the same sample as well. The rearrangement uses TRBV5-1 and TRBJ2-3, with 14 bases lining up with TRBD2. CDR1 is SGHRS, CDR2 YFSETQ, per germline. V lost 3 bases to trimming and J lost 4 bases; unmatched junction nucleotides: 1. The CDR3 is 15 amino acids. CDR3 bases: TGCGCCAGCAGCTCGGGACTAGCGGGAGCAGATACGCAGTATTTT. Its translation is CASSSGLAGADTQYF.

V is TRBV19 and J is TRBJ1-4; possibly TRBD1 for D (5 bases). Trimming cost V 6 bases and J 6 bases, with 17 bases left between them. Germline V gene data show CDR1 as LNHDA and CDR2 as SQIVND (reference sequence). CDR3 length: 15 amino acids. Written as DNA, the CDR3 is TGTGCCAGTAGCGATCCCGGACAAGGGGATGAAAAACTGTTTTTT. It is translated as CASSDPGQGDEKLFF.

V and J are TRBV4-2 and TRBJ2-5, with 9 nucleotides matching TRBD2. The better agreement between TRBJ2-7 and the DNA end casts doubt on the J call. The CDR3 spans 16 residues. In germline, CDR1 is LGHNA, CDR2 YNFKEQ. CDR3 sequence reads: CASSQVRLAGNYEQYF. The CDR3 DNA sequence: TGTGCCAGCAGCCAAGTTCGGCTAGCGGGGAACTACGAGCAGTACTTC.

This clone has only a few counts. The chain links TRBV29-1 to TRBJ1-1; D uncertain. The CDR3 is made up of 14 amino acids. Germline V gives CDR1 SQVTM, CDR2 ANQGSEA. Trimming removed 2 bases from V and 10 bases from J, with 20 bases in between. Here the CDR3 DNA reads TGCAGCGTTGAACGCGCGACACTGGAAATGGGAGCTTTCTTT. Its protein product is CSVERATLEMGAFF.

This clone appeared once. The V call is TRBV29-1, the J call TRBJ2-5; 7 nucleotides align to TRBD2. J gave up 3 bases and V 6 bases, and 1 base lay outside the gene matches. The CDR3 length is 11 residues. Germline-derived CDR1 and CDR2 are SQVTM and ANQGSEA. CDR3 in amino acids: CSVAGEETQYF. The CDR3 DNA follows: TGCAGCGTCGCGGGAGAAGAGACCCAGTACTTC.

The chain links TRBV6-6 to TRBJ2-7, with 8 positions matching TRBD1. The CDR3 extends over 13 amino acids. Germline-derived CDR1 and CDR2 are MNHNY and SVGAGI (reference sequence). The J segment lost 2 bases and the V segment lost 7 bases, leaving 4 bases of the junction unmatched. For the CDR3, the DNA is TGTGCCAGCAACGGACAGGGACCCTACGAGCAGTACTTC. Amino acid sequence: CASNGQGPYEQYF.

V gene TRBV28 combines with J gene TRBJ2-6; TRBD1 is a possible D gene (5 bases). This CDR3 has 18 residues. CDR1 is MDHEN, CDR2 SYDVKM, per germline. V lost 2 bases to trimming and J lost 0 bases, with 14 bases between them. CDR3 nucleotide sequence: TGTGCCAGCAGTTTAGATTCAGGGATCAGCTCTGGGGCCAACGTCCTGACTTTC. Its translation: CASSLDSGISSGANVLTF.

The chain couples TRBV19 to TRBJ2-1; the match to TRBD2 covers 13 bases. Germline V gives CDR1 LNHDA, CDR2 SQIVND (reference sequence). The CDR3 is made up of 19 amino acids. Trimming removed 3 bases from V and 3 bases from J; junction bases left unmatched: 11. Here the CDR3 DNA reads TGTGCCAGTAGTATTGTGCTTATCGGACTAGCGGGGGTCTACAATGAGCAGTTCTTC. This encodes CASSIVLIGLAGVYNEQFF.

This clone was picked up a small number of times. The chain uses TRBV29-1 and TRBJ1-5; TRBD1 is a possible D gene (5 bases). V was cut by 1 base and J by 10 bases, with 14 bases left in between. CDR1 SQVTM and CDR2 ANQGSEA come from the germline V gene. The CDR3 extends over 13 amino acids. The CDR3 spells CSVEVAGLGPQHF. For the CDR3, the DNA is TGCAGCGTTGAAGTTGCAGGGCTTGGACCCCAGCATTTT. Drawing the rest from reference TRBV29-1 and TRBJ1-5, the complete variable domain is SAVISQKPSRDICQRGTSLTIQCQVDSQVTMMFWYRQQPGQSLTLIATANQGSEATYESGFVIDKFPISRPNLTFSTLTVSNMSPEDSSIYLCSVEVAGLGPQHFGDGTRLSIL.

V is TRBV19 and J is TRBJ1-2; 10 positions agree with TRBD1. Germline CDR1 is LNHDA and CDR2 is SQIVND (reference sequence). After removal of 5 bases from V and 8 bases from J, the junction contained 8 bases not matched to a gene. This CDR3 has 14 amino acids. The CDR3 bases are TGTGCCAGTAGTCCAGGGACAGGGGTTGGAGGCTACACCTTC. Amino acids: CASSPGTGVGGYTF.

The chain is built from TRBV29-1 and TRBJ2-7; 8 bases are a match to TRBD2. The CDR3 runs to 14 residues. Germline CDR1 reads SQVTM; CDR2 reads ANQGSEA. The V and J ends lost 3 bases and 2 bases, in that order; junction bases with no gene match: 6. CDR3 sequence reads: CSVEVAGSTYEQYF. The DNA for the CDR3 is TGCAGCGTTGAGGTAGCGGGGTCGACCTACGAGCAGTACTTC.

The V gene is TRBV7-8, the J gene TRBJ1-5; maybe TRBD1 (5 bases). The CDR3 length is 15 residues. The V and J ends lost 2 bases and 5 bases respectively, with 13 bases between them. Germline values: CDR1 SGHVS, CDR2 FQNEAQ. CDR3 amino acids: CASSLSSGSHQPQHF. The CDR3 coding sequence is TGTGCCAGCAGCTTATCATCAGGGTCCCATCAGCCCCAGCATTTT.

The chain combines TRBV7-2 with TRBJ2-5; tentatively, D is TRBD1 (5 bases). The CDR3 length is 13 residues. Trimming shortened V by 2 bases and J by 5 bases, and 9 bases separated the two germline ends. CDR1 SGHTA and CDR2 FQGNSA come from the germline V gene. CDR3 protein: CASSLQGWETQYF. In DNA, the CDR3 is TGTGCCAGCAGCTTACAGGGTTGGGAGACCCAGTACTTC.

The rearrangement uses TRBV6-5 and TRBJ1-2, with D maybe TRBD1 (5 bases). Trimming stripped 8 bases from V and 4 bases from J, with 14 bases between. Germline values: CDR1 MNHEY, CDR2 SVGAGI. The CDR3 extends over 13 amino acids. This chain's CDR3 is CASYGGEGYGYTF. The CDR3, as DNA: TGTGCCAGCTACGGGGGGGAGGGCTATGGCTACACCTTC.

This chain links TRBV13 with TRBJ2-7; 10 bases agree with TRBD2. The CDR3 is 14 residues long. With V trimmed by 6 bases and J by 5 bases, 7 bases remained unmatched. CDR1 and CDR2 (germline): PRHDT, FYEKMQ (reference sequence). The CDR3 region is CASRPGLAANEQYF. The DNA for the CDR3 is TGTGCCAGCAGGCCTGGACTAGCGGCGAACGAGCAGTACTTC.

Details on this clone: Other nucleotide sequences from this sample produce the same CDR3. J is TRBJ1-1 and V is TRBV7-9, with D perhaps matching TRBD1 (6 bases). Germline V lookup: CDR1 SEHNR, CDR2 FQNEAQ (reference sequence). Trimming left V 4 bases short and J 3 bases short, with 9 bases between. The CDR3 extends over 13 amino acids. CDR3 amino acids: CASSSQGDTEAFF. In DNA, the CDR3 is TGTGCCAGCAGCTCACAGGGAGACACTGAAGCTTTCTTT.

The chain uses TRBV2 and TRBJ2-2; 9 nucleotides line up with TRBD1. V lost 1 base, J lost 6 bases, and 3 bases stayed unmatched. This CDR3 is 15 amino acids long. The germline V gene has CDR1 SNHLY and CDR2 FYNNEI. In nucleotides, the CDR3 is TGTGCCAGCAGTGAAGTGGGGGACAGGGCCGGGGAGCTGTTTTTT. The encoded protein is CASSEVGDRAGELFF.

The chain combines TRBV7-2 with TRBJ2-7; TRBD2 aligns across 16 bases. Trimming removed 5 bases from V and 7 bases from J; junction bases left unmatched: 5. This CDR3 spans 15 amino acids. Germline V gene lookup returns CDR1 SGHTA and CDR2 FQGNSA. The CDR3 DNA is TGTGCCAGCAGCCAGGGACTAGCGGGAGGGGGGGAGCAGTACTTC. Translating gives CASSQGLAGGGEQYF.

The chain carries TRBV5-1 and TRBJ2-3; D possibly corresponds to TRBD1 (6 bases). The V and J ends lost 4 bases and 2 bases respectively, with 11 bases between them. Germline V gives CDR1 SGHRS, CDR2 YFSETQ. The CDR3 contains 14 residues. Here the CDR3 DNA reads TGCGCCAGCAGCCGCGACAGGTCCACAGATACGCAGTATTTT. Amino acid sequence: CASSRDRSTDTQYF.

The V call is TRBV14, the J call TRBJ2-3, with 7 bases aligning to TRBD2. Germline lookup yields CDR1 SGHDN and CDR2 FVKESK. The length of the CDR3 is 14 residues. V lost 4 bases to trimming and J lost 4 bases; unmatched junction nucleotides: 5. This CDR3 is CASSLLAAADTQYF. CDR3 nucleotides: TGTGCCAGCAGCCTTCTAGCGGCGGCAGATACGCAGTATTTT.